This record concerns one T cell receptor (beta chain) sequence. In the original processing: The assay estimated nucleated cells by amplifying reference gene primers. Measured with immunoSEQ multiplex PCR; TCRdb has only the in-frame clones, and not every one. That table is the source of V, J and clone size, and D and trimming were worked out from the DNA. The table records about 410,000 clones, approximately 89% of them present only once. The record originates from a study of blood T cell repertoires in COVID-19. This CDR3 contains 15 residues. The V end lost 0 bases, the J end lost 6 bases, and 14 bases lay between the germline ends. Germline CDR1 and CDR2: LGHNA and YSLEER.

V is TRBV4-3 and J is TRBJ1-2, with D hard to call. Sequencing input: peripheral blood. The receptor comes from a woman aged 35 to 49 with COVID-19, enrolled during active disease. CDR3 in amino acids: CASSQDLGGGNGYTF. CDR3 DNA: TGCGCCAGCAGCCAAGATTTAGGAGGAGGGAATGGCTACACCTTC.